This T cell receptor beta chain appears in the sequencing data of a study of control samples from healthy donors and cancer patients. The CDR3 has 13 amino acids. Trimming shortened V by 1 base and J by 5 bases, and 8 bases separated the two germline ends. In germline, CDR1 is SGHAT, CDR2 FQNNGV. Clones were read by immunoSEQ multiplex PCR, and TCRdb kept only the in-frame ones, dropping some. The table shows 100,000 to 150,000 clones, with 80% to 95% occurring only once. The clonotype was recovered from a woman in her forties or fifties in good health. Input material: blood. The chain employs TRBV11-2 and TRBJ2-5; TRBD1 might be the D (5 bases). The DNA for the CDR3 is TGTGCCAGCAGCTTAGGCACAGGCGAGACCCAGTACTTC. Encoded protein: CASSLGTGETQYF.